This TCR beta chain was recorded in a study of T cells in localized non-small cell lung cancer. General study results and limits: A raised T cell density in blood coincided with lengthier overall survival. Median approximately 58 top-100 tumor clones were shared with paired adjacent lung. Tumor trailed uninvolved adjacent lung in T cell clonality, which peaked there. Owing to sequencing of a solitary tumor region, heterogeneity cannot be discounted.

Regarding this clone: Its specificity is unknown.

The CDR3 contains 14 residues. The V gene's germline CDR1 is MNHNS and CDR2 SASEGT. The V end was cut by 5 bases, the J end by 0 bases, with 11 bases between. The method was immunoSEQ multiplex PCR; TCRdb's version includes in-frame clones alone and lacks a portion of them. The table includes about 52,000 clones, roughly 86% detected once. Sequenced material: PBMCs, taken before any cancer treatment. The V gene is TRBV6-1, the J gene TRBJ2-7; D ambiguous. The TCR originated in a female donor with stage II lung adenocarcinoma. CDR3 residues: CASSRVMSSYEQYF. The CDR3 bases are TGTGCCAGCAGTAGGGTTATGAGCTCCTACGAGCAGTACTTC.